Listed here are 26 T cell receptor beta chains from one sample, sequenced in a study of blood T cell repertoires in COVID-19. The assay was immunoSEQ multiplex PCR, and TCRdb's table has in-frame clones only and misses some. The data hold fewer than 250,000 clones, with roughly 89% observed a single time. Sequenced input: PBMCs or T cells enriched from blood (not recorded which). The origin of the receptors is a woman between 25 and 40 years old with acute COVID-19.

The table lists this clone with a few counts. J is TRBJ1-4 and V is TRBV2; D uncertain. Germline V lookup: CDR1 SNHLY, CDR2 FYNNEI. The CDR3 length is 14 residues. V gave up 4 bases and J gave up 7 bases, with 13 bases separating them. In DNA form, the CDR3 reads TGTGCCAGCAGTGCCGGCGGGGAAAGTGAAAAACTGTTTTTT. The encoded protein is CASSAGGESEKLFF.

This clone was seen more than once but under ten times. J is TRBJ2-7 and V is TRBV6-1; possible D gene TRBD1, 5 bases. V lost 2 bases to trimming and J lost 5 bases, with 13 bases between them. The CDR3 runs 14 residues. CDR1 MNHNS and CDR2 SASEGT come from the germline V gene. In DNA, the CDR3 is TGTGCCAGCAGTGAAACTCAGGGTTTCGACGAGCAGTACTTC. Its protein product is CASSETQGFDEQYF.

The CDR3 loop reads CASSLGRQGASSGNTIYF. The CDR3 DNA reads TGTGCCAGCAGCTTGGGACGACAGGGGGCAAGCTCTGGAAACACCATATATTTT. The J gene is TRBJ1-3, the V gene TRBV7-9, with 10 nucleotides matching TRBD1. The CDR3 contains 18 residues. V gave up 3 bases and J gave up 0 bases; unmatched junction bases: 8. Germline V CDR1 and CDR2: SEHNR, FQNEAQ (reference sequence). Using reference TRBV7-9 and TRBJ1-3 for the parts outside the CDR3, the full variable domain is DTGVSQNPRHKITKRGQNVTFRCDPISEHNRLYWYRQTLGQGPEFLTYFQNEAQLEKSRLLSDRFSAERPKGSFSTLEIQRTEQGDSAMYLCASSLGRQGASSGNTIYFGEGSWLTVV.

The V gene is TRBV27, the J gene TRBJ1-5; 9 positions agree with TRBD1. Looked up from germline, CDR1 is MNHEY and CDR2 is SMNVEV (reference sequence). The CDR3 is made up of 15 amino acids. The V gene end was trimmed by 5 bases and the J gene end by 6 bases; junction bases not matched to a gene: 8. The CDR3 DNA reads as TGTGCCAGCAGTCCTCGGGACAGGGCCTTTCAGCCCCAGCATTTT. Protein product: CASSPRDRAFQPQHF.

The rearrangement links TRBV20-1 to TRBJ2-3; D ambiguous. The germline CDR1 and CDR2 sequences are DFQATT and SNEGSKA (reference sequence). Trimming took off 5 bases at V and 3 bases at J, with 6 bases between the two ends. The CDR3 length is 11 residues. In nucleotides, the CDR3 is TGCAGTGCTCCCCGTACAGATACGCAGTATTTT. Translating gives CSAPRTDTQYF.

The table lists this clone with a few counts. For the CDR3, the DNA is TGTGCCAGTACCCATCCGGAACGGAGCTATGGCTACACCTTC. Amino acids: CASTHPERSYGYTF. The chain links TRBV19 to TRBJ1-2; no reliable D call. The germline gives CDR1 LNHDA, CDR2 SQIVND (reference sequence). The CDR3 totals 14 residues. V lost 7 bases and J 4 bases, leaving 16 bases between the germline ends.

CDR3 DNA: TGTGCCAGTAGCACCCGGGTCTATGGCTACACCTTC. It encodes CASSTRVYGYTF. The chain couples TRBV19 to TRBJ1-2; D not certain. Trimming took off 6 bases at V and 4 bases at J, with 9 bases between the two ends. CDR3 length: 12 amino acids. Germline V gives CDR1 LNHDA, CDR2 SQIVND (reference sequence). The full variable domain, completed using reference TRBV19 and TRBJ1-2, is DGGITQSPKYLFRKEGQNVTLSCEQNLNHDAMYWYRQDPGQGLRLIYYSQIVNDFQKGDIAEGYSVSREKKESFPLTVTSAQKNPTAFYLCASSTRVYGYTFGSGTRLTVV.

This clone has a single count. Other DNA sequences in this sample translate to the same CDR3. The chain recombines TRBV27 with TRBJ1-5, with a weak D call TRBD1 (5 bases). The CDR3 loop spans 13 amino acids. V was pared by 3 bases and J by 3 bases, with 6 bases between. Per the germline V gene, CDR1 is MNHEY and CDR2 is SMNVEV (reference sequence). CDR3 DNA sequence: TGTGCCAGCAGTTTCAGGGCCAATCAGCCCCAGCATTTT. This gives the protein CASSFRANQPQHF.

V gene TRBV10-1 combines with J gene TRBJ1-1, with D perhaps TRBD1 (5 bases). Germline lookup yields CDR1 WNHNN and CDR2 SYGVQD (reference sequence). The CDR3 sequence is 15 residues long. V dropped 6 bases and J dropped 1 base, with 15 bases sitting between them. CDR3 sequence (DNA): TGCGCCAGCAGATCCTCCGACAGCCCGAACACTGAAGCTTTCTTT. It encodes CASRSSDSPNTEAFF.

This chain connects TRBV2 to TRBJ1-2, with 7 bases that match TRBD1. Germline values: CDR1 SNHLY, CDR2 FYNNEI. The CDR3 consists of 13 residues. V was clipped by 8 bases and J by 2 bases; unmatched bases: 5. The CDR3 bases are TGTGCCAGCCTCGCGACAGGGAACTATGGCTACACCTTC. Protein sequence: CASLATGNYGYTF.

The V gene is TRBV7-2, the J gene TRBJ2-5; D unclear. V was trimmed by 5 bases and J by 5 bases, leaving 15 bases between them. Germline CDR1 reads SGHTA; CDR2 reads FQGNSA. The CDR3 has 14 residues. CDR3 nucleotides: TGTGCCAGCAGCGGCGTGGGTAGCAAGGAGACCCAGTACTTC. Its translation: CASSGVGSKETQYF.

The CDR3 protein is CASSLPGGDQPQHF. The DNA for the CDR3 is TGTGCCAGCAGCTTACCAGGGGGCGATCAGCCCCAGCATTTT. The chain employs TRBV7-2 and TRBJ1-5; 8 bases line up with TRBD1. Looked up from germline, CDR1 is SGHTA and CDR2 is FQGNSA. The CDR3 contains 14 residues. The J segment lost 5 bases and the V segment lost 2 bases, leaving 2 bases of the junction unmatched.

The chain recombines TRBV5-5 with TRBJ1-4; D perhaps matches TRBD1 (6 bases). There are 16 residues in the CDR3. CDR1 is SGHKS and CDR2 is YYEKEE in the germline V gene (reference sequence). V gave up 4 bases and J gave up 8 bases, with 21 bases separating them. CDR3 region: CASSPHRAGGYEKLFF. In DNA form, the CDR3 reads TGTGCCAGCAGCCCCCACAGGGCGGGAGGTTACGAAAAACTGTTTTTT.

The chain is built from TRBV5-1 and TRBJ1-3, with TRBD1 matching 8 bases. J gave up 4 bases and V 5 bases, and 8 bases lay outside the gene matches. The V gene's germline CDR1 is SGHRS and CDR2 YFSETQ. This CDR3 is 15 amino acids long. Written as DNA, the CDR3 is TGCGCCAGCAGTTTTGACAGGGGAGAAGGAAACACCATATATTTT. This sequence encodes CASSFDRGEGNTIYF.

The chain combines TRBV4-1 with TRBJ2-5; D is unclear. Germline V gives CDR1 MGHRA, CDR2 YSYEKL. Deletions cut 0 bases from V and 0 bases from J, with 11 bases between. The length of the CDR3 is 16 residues. This CDR3 reads CASSQDPYGYQETQYF. In DNA, the CDR3 is TGCGCCAGCAGCCAAGATCCGTACGGGTACCAAGAGACCCAGTACTTC.

The J gene is TRBJ1-2, the V gene TRBV4-3, with D possibly being TRBD1 (5 bases). CDR3 length equals 15 residues. Germline V gene sequence: CDR1 LGHNA, CDR2 YSLEER. With 0 bases removed from V and 4 bases from J, the gap between germline ends came to 12 bases. As DNA, the CDR3 is TGCGCCAGCAGCCAAGATCTTGGGACTGCCTATGGCTACACCTTC. Translation: CASSQDLGTAYGYTF.

The rearrangement links TRBV12-3 or TRBV12-4 to TRBJ2-2, with D unresolved. The length of the CDR3 is 12 residues. V lost 5 bases and J 6 bases, leaving 7 bases between the germline ends. CDR3 in DNA: TGTGCCAGCAGTCCCTACTCCGGGGAGCTGTTTTTT. As protein: CASSPYSGELFF.

The rearrangement links TRBV28 to TRBJ1-2; maybe TRBD1 (5 bases). The V end lost 3 bases, the J end lost 7 bases, and 12 bases lay between the germline ends. Germline values: CDR1 MDHEN, CDR2 SYDVKM. The CDR3 has 13 amino acids. The CDR3: CASSFQGIGGYTF. The CDR3 coding sequence is TGTGCCAGCAGTTTCCAGGGTATTGGTGGCTACACCTTC.

The chain uses TRBV7-2 and TRBJ2-5; TRBD2 matches 8 bases. The trim removed 2 bases at V and 7 bases at J, leaving 6 bases unmatched. The CDR3 has 14 residues. The germline CDR1 and CDR2 sequences are SGHTA and FQGNSA. The CDR3 region is CASSLIPRGGTQYF. The CDR3 region has the DNA TGTGCCAGCAGCTTAATACCTCGGGGGGGGACCCAGTACTTC.

V usage is TRBV5-6 and J usage is TRBJ1-6, with 8 bases lining up with TRBD1. CDR3 size: 15 residues. V gave up 1 base and J gave up 9 bases; unmatched junction bases: 6. Germline V gives CDR1 SGHDT, CDR2 YYEEEE. Here the CDR3 reads CASSLFGQGTSPLHF. The CDR3 DNA reads TGTGCCAGCAGCTTGTTTGGACAGGGAACTTCACCCCTCCACTTT.

This rearrangement joins TRBV14 to TRBJ2-7; TRBD2 aligns across 7 bases. The length of the CDR3 is 14 residues. Germline-derived CDR1 and CDR2 are SGHDN and FVKESK. V trimming: 1 base; J trimming: 3 bases; junction bases outside the gene matches: 3. Here the CDR3 DNA reads TGTGCCAGCAGCCAAGTCCCGGGGGGCTACGAGCAGTACTTC. Amino acid sequence: CASSQVPGGYEQYF. The variable domain in full, with the rest retrieved from reference TRBV14 and TRBJ2-7, is EAGVTQFPSHSVIEKGQTVTLRCDPISGHDNLYWYRRVMGKEIKFLLHFVKESKQDESGMPNNRFLAERTGGTYSTLKVQPAELEDSGVYFCASSQVPGGYEQYFGPGTRLTVT.

The chain combines TRBV9 with TRBJ1-2; D may be TRBD1 (5 bases). CDR3 length: 16 amino acids. Looked up from germline, CDR1 is SGDLS and CDR2 is YYNGEE. V lost 0 bases and J lost 0, with 12 bases in between. The CDR3 DNA sequence: TGTGCCAGCAGCGTAGGAAAGGGGAATCCTAACTATGGCTACACCTTC. This gives the protein CASSVGKGNPNYGYTF.

V usage is TRBV7-9 and J usage is TRBJ1-4, with D perhaps TRBD1 (5 bases). CDR1 is SEHNR and CDR2 is FQNEAQ in the germline V gene (reference sequence). The V end was cut by 4 bases, the J end by 8 bases, with 8 bases between. This CDR3 region has 12 residues. In nucleotides, the CDR3 is TGTGCCAGCAGCTCTACAGGAGAAAAACTGTTTTTT. It encodes CASSSTGEKLFF.

The chain has TRBV7-8 and TRBJ1-4; no clear D gene. Trimming pared 5 bases from V and 2 bases from J, leaving 3 bases between. The CDR3 consists of 12 residues. CDR1 and CDR2 from the germline V gene are SGHVS and FQNEAQ. The CDR3 bases are TGTGCCAGCAGCCCGACTAATGAAAAACTGTTTTTT. Encoded protein: CASSPTNEKLFF.

In nucleotides, the CDR3 is TGTGCCAGCACTGTGACAGGGGGCAACACTGAAGCTTTCTTT. It specifies CASTVTGGNTEAFF. The V gene is TRBV27, the J gene TRBJ1-1; TRBD1 matches at 10 bases. V trimming: 7 bases; J trimming: 2 bases; junction bases outside the gene matches: 4. The CDR3 spans 14 residues. CDR1 is MNHEY, CDR2 SMNVEV, per germline (reference sequence).

The CDR3 nucleotides read TGTGCCAGCAGCTTGGGGGCCCCGAGCGGCCAAGAGACCCAGTACTTC. As protein: CASSLGAPSGQETQYF. The genes are TRBV5-4 and TRBJ2-5, with TRBD2 as a possible D gene (5 bases). The germline CDR1 and CDR2 sequences are SGHNT and YYREEE (reference sequence). V dropped 0 bases and J dropped 1 base, with 13 bases sitting between them. CDR3 length: 16 residues. The variable domain in full, with the rest retrieved from reference TRBV5-4 and TRBJ2-5, is ETGVTQSPTHLIKTRGQQVTLRCSSQSGHNTVSWYQQALGQGPQFIFQYYREEENGRGNFPPRFSGLQFPNYSSELNVNALELDDSALYLCASSLGAPSGQETQYFGPGTRLLVL.